These 19 T cell receptor beta chains were sequenced from one sample in a study of T cells in Graves' hyperthyroidism and ophthalmopathy (dated by TCRdb to the late 2010s). Libraries were built with multiplex PCR. The run used an Illumina HiSeq 2000. The TCR beta CDR3 regions were amplified from RNA transcripts. For the first round of RT-PCR on the TCR CDR3, the HTBI primer set was used together with the Qiagen OneStep RT-PCR kit. The public reads were run again by TCRdb, first through fastp at Q25 and then through MiXCR, and only productive beta chains were kept. All rows with the same CDR3 protein become a single entry with the most common DNA and genes. The sample table contains about 550,000 distinct CDR3 sequences; only one count was recorded for more than 20% of them. Roughly 29% of the sample goes to the ten largest clones. Sequencing input: blood. These receptors all come from a man aged 18 to 29 with Graves' hyperthyroidism.

DNA of the CDR3: TGTGCCAGCAGTTCCCCCTGGGACAGACTAGCCAAAAACATTCAGTACTTC. Amino acid sequence: CASSSPWDRLAKNIQYF. The J gene is TRBJ2-4, the V gene TRBV12-3 or TRBV12-4, with 7 bases lining up with TRBD1. The CDR3 has 17 amino acids. V gave up 4 bases and J gave up 0 bases; unmatched junction bases: 9.

The chain joins TRBV7-2 to TRBJ2-7, with TRBD2 matching over 11 bases. Germline CDR1 is SGHTA and CDR2 is FQGNSA. This CDR3 spans 15 amino acids. The V and J ends lost 1 base and 4 bases, in that order; junction bases with no gene match: 3. CDR3 coding DNA: TGTGCCAGCAGCTTAGGGGCTAGCGGGAGGTACGAGCAGTACTTC. Protein: CASSLGASGRYEQYF.

This clonotype showed up many times. The chain is built from TRBV12-3 or TRBV12-4 and TRBJ1-1, with D uncertain. Between the trimmed V and J ends, which lost 2 bases and 2 bases, there was a span of 9 bases. The CDR3 covers 14 residues. The CDR3 nucleotides read TGTGCCAGCAGTTTAACAAGTGTAAACACTGAAGCTTTCTTT. This gives the protein CASSLTSVNTEAFF.

This clonotype has just one count. This chain joins TRBV29-1 and TRBJ2-7; D tentatively fits TRBD1 or TRBD2 (5 bases each). Germline CDR1 and CDR2: SQVTM and ANQGSEA. CDR3 length: 16 residues. The V end lost 1 base, the J end lost 0 bases, and 16 bases lay between the germline ends. The CDR3 reads CSVEGIRDGLSYEQYF. The CDR3 DNA sequence: TGCAGCGTTGAAGGAATTAGGGACGGTCTCTCCTACGAGCAGTACTTC.

This clonotype was counted ten times or more. V is TRBV7-2 and J is TRBJ1-1; TRBD1 matches at 8 bases. There are 15 residues in the CDR3. Germline CDR1 is SGHTA and CDR2 is FQGNSA. The junction had 7 bases not matched to a gene; V was cut back by 5 bases and J by 2 bases. CDR3 coding DNA: TGTGCCAGCAGCCCGTCGGACAGGGCTAACACTGAAGCTTTCTTT. It yields the protein CASSPSDRANTEAFF.

This clonotype was seen a few times. A junction boundary mismatches the germline segment, possibly from a read error. The chain has TRBV6-5 and TRBJ2-3; 13 positions match TRBD2. CDR1 MNHEY and CDR2 SVGAGI come from the germline V gene. The CDR3 loop spans 16 amino acids. DNA for the CDR3: TGTGCCAGCAGTTACTCGGGACTAGCGGGGCCAGATACGCAGTATTTC. Translation gives CASSYSGLAGPDTQYF.

This clonotype occurred many times. CDR3 residues: CSASWGGNSPLHF. The CDR3 DNA sequence: TGCAGTGCTAGCTGGGGTGGGAATTCACCCCTCCACTTT. The chain combines TRBV20-1 with TRBJ1-6, with D unclear. From germline, CDR1 is DFQATT and CDR2 SNEGSKA (reference sequence). V shed 3 bases and J shed 7 bases, with 10 bases lying between them. The CDR3 totals 13 residues.

This clonotype has at least ten counts. This chain connects TRBV20-1 to TRBJ2-7; 7 nucleotides agree with TRBD2. CDR3 size: 13 residues. Germline V gene lookup returns CDR1 DFQATT and CDR2 SNEGSKA (reference sequence). With 6 bases clipped from V and 1 base from J, the junction kept 6 bases outside the gene matches. The CDR3 DNA sequence: TGCAGTGCCCCAGGACTAGGATCCTACGAGCAGTACTTC. Residues: CSAPGLGSYEQYF.

The CDR3 DNA is TGTGCCAGCAGTTTATCGGGACTAGCGGGAGGAAAGACCGGGGAGCTGTTTTTT. The encoded protein is CASSLSGLAGGKTGELFF. V is TRBV27 and J is TRBJ2-2; 15 bases map to TRBD2. Per germline, CDR1 MNHEY and CDR2 SMNVEV (reference sequence). Trimming took 0 bases from V and 5 from J; bases not matched to a gene: 4. CDR3 length: 18 amino acids.

J is TRBJ2-2 and V is TRBV6-1; 11 bases match TRBD2. CDR1 is MNHNS and CDR2 is SASEGT in the germline V gene. The CDR3 is made up of 16 amino acids. Germline trimming cut 7 bases from V and 7 bases from J; bases unmatched to any gene: 11. The CDR3 DNA is TGTGCCAGCACCTCAACTAGCGGGAGCCTTGACGGGGAGCTGTTTTTT. This translates into CASTSTSGSLDGELFF.

This clonotype has ten or more counts. The CDR3 region is CATSRQGRYSPLHF. DNA of the CDR3: TGTGCCACCTCCCGACAGGGTCGTTATTCACCCCTCCACTTT. The chain couples TRBV27 to TRBJ1-6; TRBD1 agrees at 7 bases. J gave up 8 bases and V 10 bases, and 11 bases lay outside the gene matches. From germline, CDR1 is MNHEY and CDR2 SMNVEV (reference sequence). The CDR3 runs to 14 residues.

The chain combines TRBV10-3 with TRBJ2-7; 10 positions match TRBD1. The CDR3 totals 14 residues. The germline V gene encodes CDR1 ENHRY and CDR2 SYGVKD. The V gene end was trimmed by 7 bases and the J gene end by 2 bases; junction bases not matched to a gene: 5. The CDR3 coding sequence is TGTGCCATCAAAACCGGGACAGGGGCCTACGAGCAGTACTTC. It encodes CAIKTGTGAYEQYF.

This clonotype was detected many times. This rearrangement joins TRBV5-8 to TRBJ2-2; the match to TRBD1 covers 9 bases. The CDR3 loop spans 14 amino acids. Germline V lookup: CDR1 SGHTS, CDR2 YDEGEE. Trimming at V came to 5 bases and at J to 4 bases, leaving 3 bases not matched to a gene. CDR3 protein: CASRHRGPTGELFF. The CDR3 DNA reads TGTGCCAGCAGACACAGGGGGCCCACCGGGGAGCTGTTTTTT.

The sample holds many counts of this clonotype. The J gene is TRBJ2-6, the V gene TRBV12-3 or TRBV12-4, with TRBD2 matching 7 bases. The CDR3 sequence is 17 residues long. The trim removed 5 bases at V and 0 bases at J, leaving 7 bases unmatched. CDR3 region: CASSPRAGLSGANVLTF. The CDR3, as DNA: TGTGCCAGCAGTCCCAGAGCGGGGCTCTCTGGGGCCAACGTCCTGACTTTC.

This clonotype was counted ten times or more. The V and J genes are TRBV2 and TRBJ1-2, with a possible D match to TRBD1 (6 bases). Germline V lookup: CDR1 SNHLY, CDR2 FYNNEI. V lost 1 base, J lost 2 bases, and 14 bases lay in between. The CDR3 contains 16 residues. CDR3 in amino acids: CASSEGAGAWNYGYTF. CDR3 sequence (DNA): TGTGCCAGCAGTGAAGGGGCGGGGGCTTGGAACTATGGCTACACCTTC.

This clonotype occurred many times. The V gene is TRBV6-2 or TRBV6-3, the J gene TRBJ2-5, with TRBD1 matching 9 bases. Per germline, CDR1 MNHEY and CDR2 SVGEGT. The CDR3 contains 15 residues. V dropped 7 bases and J dropped 4; count of bases not matched to a gene: 10. The CDR3 region has the DNA TGTGCCAGCACAAGAACAGGGGGCAGAACAGAGACCCAGTACTTC. It specifies CASTRTGGRTETQYF.

This clonotype occurred a few times. This sequence joins TRBV28 and TRBJ2-7; the D is unclear. Germline values: CDR1 MDHEN, CDR2 SYDVKM. The germline V and J ends were trimmed by 6 bases and 3 bases, with 24 bases remaining between them. CDR3 length equals 17 residues. The CDR3 bases are TGTGCCAGCAGCTACGCGGTACCCCCCCAACCCCTCTACGAGCAGTACTTC. As protein: CASSYAVPPQPLYEQYF.

This clonotype occurred many times. V is TRBV27 and J is TRBJ2-5; D is undetermined. This CDR3 comprises 15 residues. CDR1 is MNHEY and CDR2 is SMNVEV in the germline V gene (reference sequence). The V end lost 4 bases, the J end lost 5 bases, and 17 bases lay between the germline ends. Here the CDR3 DNA reads TGTGCCAGCAGTTCGGCCTTGGCTCCAAGGGAGACCCAGTACTTC. The encoded protein is CASSSALAPRETQYF.

This clonotype occurred many times. The chain carries TRBV10-3 and TRBJ2-4; TRBD1 matches 7 bases. Trimming cost V 3 bases and J 5 bases; bases outside gene matches: 1. This CDR3 is 13 amino acids long. Germline V gene lookup returns CDR1 ENHRY and CDR2 SYGVKD. The CDR3 DNA sequence: TGTGCCATCAGTGAAACAGGGGAAAACATTCAGTACTTC. This translates into CAISETGENIQYF.